The clone carrying this T cell receptor beta chain appeared once. The record originates from a study of T cell responses to AZD1222 COVID-19 vaccine. Data came from immunoSEQ multiplex PCR; TCRdb stores just in-frame clones and leaves some out. This table has some 120,000 clones, roughly 87% appearing once. The germline V and J ends were trimmed by 7 bases and 3 bases, with 18 bases remaining between them. The germline CDR1 and CDR2 sequences are SNHLY and FYNNEI. The CDR3 is made up of 15 amino acids. Sequenced material: peripheral blood, taken on day 0 of AZD1222 vaccination. The receptor was derived from an adult in good health. The rearrangement links TRBV2 to TRBJ1-2; D unclear. CDR3 in amino acids: CASTERAQAYYGYTF. DNA of the CDR3: TGTGCCAGCACCGAGAGGGCGCAGGCCTACTATGGCTACACCTTC. Based on the CDR3 plus reference TRBV2 and TRBJ1-2, the full variable domain is EPEVTQTPSHQVTQMGQEVILRCVPISNHLYFYWYRQILGQKVEFLVSFYNNEISEKSEIFDDQFSVERPDGSNFTLKIRSTKLEDSAMYFCASTERAQAYYGYTFGSGTRLTVV.